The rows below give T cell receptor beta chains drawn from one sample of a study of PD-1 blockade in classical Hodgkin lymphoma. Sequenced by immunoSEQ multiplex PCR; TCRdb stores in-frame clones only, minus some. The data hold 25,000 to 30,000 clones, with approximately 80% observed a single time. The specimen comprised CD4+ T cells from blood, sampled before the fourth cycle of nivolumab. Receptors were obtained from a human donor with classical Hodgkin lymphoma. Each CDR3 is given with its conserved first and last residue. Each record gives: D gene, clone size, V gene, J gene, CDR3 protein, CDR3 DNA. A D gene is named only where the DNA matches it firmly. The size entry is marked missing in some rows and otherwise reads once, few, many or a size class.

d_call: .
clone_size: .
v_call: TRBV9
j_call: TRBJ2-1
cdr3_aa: CASSAGPEGFNEQFF
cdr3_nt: TGTGCCAGCAGCGCGGGCCCGGAGGGTTTCAATGAGCAGTTCTTC

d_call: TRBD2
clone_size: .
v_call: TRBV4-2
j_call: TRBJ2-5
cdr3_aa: CASSQVRTSGDQETQYF
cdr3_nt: TGTGCCAGTAGCCAAGTACGGACTAGCGGGGACCAAGAGACCCAGTACTTC

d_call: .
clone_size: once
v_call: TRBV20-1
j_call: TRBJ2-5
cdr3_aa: CSARVAETQYF
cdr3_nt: TGCAGTGCTAGAGTAGCGGAGACCCAGTACTTC

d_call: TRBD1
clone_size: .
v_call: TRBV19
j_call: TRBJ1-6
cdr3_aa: CASRPGQAYNNSPLHF
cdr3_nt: TGTGCCAGTAGGCCGGGACAGGCGTATAATAATTCACCCCTCCACTTT

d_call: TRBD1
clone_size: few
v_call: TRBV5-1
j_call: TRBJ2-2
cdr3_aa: CASSPTPQGASTGELFF
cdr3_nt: TGCGCCAGCAGCCCCACCCCGCAGGGGGCGTCCACCGGGGAGCTGTTTTTT

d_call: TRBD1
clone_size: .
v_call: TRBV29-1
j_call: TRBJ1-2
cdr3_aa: CSVEEGTGGYTF
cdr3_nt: TGCAGCGTTGAAGAGGGGACAGGAGGGTACACCTTC

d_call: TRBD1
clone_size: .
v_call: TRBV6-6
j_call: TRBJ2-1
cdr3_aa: CASSPGQGSNEQFF
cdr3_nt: TGTGCCAGCAGTCCGGGACAGGGGAGCAATGAGCAGTTCTTC

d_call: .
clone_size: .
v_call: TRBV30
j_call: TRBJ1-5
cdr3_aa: CAWSRQGGIFSNQPQHF
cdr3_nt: TGTGCCTGGAGTAGGCAGGGAGGGATTTTTAGCAATCAGCCCCAGCATTTT

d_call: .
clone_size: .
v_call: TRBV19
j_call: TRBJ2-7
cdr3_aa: CASSTTGTHEQYF
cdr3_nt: TGTGCCAGTAGTACTACAGGGACCCACGAGCAGTACTTC

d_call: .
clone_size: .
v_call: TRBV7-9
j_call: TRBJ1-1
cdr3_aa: CASSLDYGTEAFF
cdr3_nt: TGTGCCAGCAGCTTAGATTACGGGACTGAAGCTTTCTTT

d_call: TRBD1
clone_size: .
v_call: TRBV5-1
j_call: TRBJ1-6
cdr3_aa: CASNWGDRDNSPLHF
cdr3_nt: TGCGCCAGCAACTGGGGAGACAGGGATAATTCACCCCTCCACTTT

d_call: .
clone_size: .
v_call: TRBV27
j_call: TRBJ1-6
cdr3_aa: CASSPRRSYNSPLHF
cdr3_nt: TGTGCCAGCAGTCCCAGGAGATCCTATAATTCACCCCTCCACTTT

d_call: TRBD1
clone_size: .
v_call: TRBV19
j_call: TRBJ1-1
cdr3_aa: CASSIELDRDKAFF
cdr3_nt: TGTGCCAGTAGTATAGAGCTGGACAGGGATAAAGCTTTCTTT

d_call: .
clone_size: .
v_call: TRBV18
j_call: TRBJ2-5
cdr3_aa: CASSPGTLGETQYF
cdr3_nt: TGTGCCAGCTCACCGGGGACCTTAGGAGAGACCCAGTACTTC